Listed here are 6 T cell receptor beta chains from one sample, sequenced in a study of beta chain features in type 1 diabetes. Sequenced material consisted of expressed TCRB transcripts (all of the isolated RNA was reverse transcribed). The protocol was immunoSEQ multiplex PCR, while the TCRdb copy is restricted to in-frame clones and leaves out a portion. Here the sample spans roughly 150,000 clones, about 9.1% being singletons. Sequenced: central memory CD4+ T cells from blood. All receptors derive from a woman aged 18 to 35 in good health.

The chain carries TRBV5-1 and TRBJ2-7; 12 nucleotides match TRBD2. V shed 7 bases, J shed 5 bases, and the junction held 10 bases outside the gene matches. CDR3 length: 15 residues. CDR1 is SGHRS, CDR2 YFSETQ, per germline. In nucleotides, the CDR3 is TGCGCCAGCGCACTAGCGGGAGGCCAATCCGACGAGCAGTACTTC. Protein sequence: CASALAGGQSDEQYF.

V usage is TRBV29-1 and J usage is TRBJ2-5, with D possibly TRBD2 on 6 matching bases. The germline V and J ends were trimmed by 7 bases and 5 bases, with 14 bases remaining between them. CDR3 length: 12 residues. CDR1 is SQVTM and CDR2 is ANQGSEA in the germline V gene. CDR3 bases: TGCAGCGGGGGGACTCCTCAGGAGACCCAGTACTTC. It yields the protein CSGGTPQETQYF.

The rearrangement uses TRBV7-2 and TRBJ2-3, with D possibly matching TRBD2 (5 bases). This CDR3 has 13 amino acids. CDR1 is SGHTA and CDR2 is FQGNSA in the germline V gene. The V end was cut by 2 bases, the J end by 3 bases, with 6 bases between. This chain's CDR3 is CASSLRRTDTQYF. The DNA of the CDR3 is TGTGCCAGCAGCTTAAGGAGGACAGATACGCAGTATTTT.

V is TRBV4-2 and J is TRBJ2-5; TRBD2 is a possible D gene (6 bases). V was pared by 0 bases and J by 5 bases, with 13 bases between. This CDR3 is built from 15 residues. Germline CDR1 is LGHNA and CDR2 is YNFKEQ. The CDR3 DNA reads as TGTGCCAGCAGCCAAGATCCCCGAGGGAGGGAGACCCAGTACTTC. Protein sequence: CASSQDPRGRETQYF.

This clone turned up a few times. The chain employs TRBV5-6 and TRBJ2-1; 11 bases fit TRBD2. This CDR3 spans 14 amino acids. CDR1 is SGHDT, CDR2 YYEEEE, per germline. V gave up 0 bases and J gave up 9 bases; unmatched junction bases: 2. The CDR3 nucleotides read TGTGCCAGCAGCTTGGACCTAGCGGGAGGTGAGCAGTTCTTC. It translates to CASSLDLAGGEQFF. Filled out from reference TRBV5-6 and TRBJ2-1, the complete variable domain reads DAGVTQSPTHLIKTRGQQVTLRCSPKSGHDTVSWYQQALGQGPQFIFQYYEEEERQRGNFPDRFSGHQFPNYSSELNVNALLLGDSALYLCASSLDLAGGEQFFGPGTRLTVL.

This clone showed up just a few times. This chain links TRBV19 with TRBJ1-5; D gene uncertain. V lost 3 bases and J lost 0, with 6 bases in between. The CDR3 loop spans 14 amino acids. CDR1 is LNHDA, CDR2 SQIVND, per germline (reference sequence). The CDR3 here is CASSITASNQPQHF. CDR3 nucleotides: TGTGCCAGTAGTATTACAGCTAGCAATCAGCCCCAGCATTTT. The full variable domain, rest sourced from reference TRBV19 and TRBJ1-5, is DGGITQSPKYLFRKEGQNVTLSCEQNLNHDAMYWYRQDPGQGLRLIYYSQIVNDFQKGDIAEGYSVSREKKESFPLTVTSAQKNPTAFYLCASSITASNQPQHFGDGTRLSIL.